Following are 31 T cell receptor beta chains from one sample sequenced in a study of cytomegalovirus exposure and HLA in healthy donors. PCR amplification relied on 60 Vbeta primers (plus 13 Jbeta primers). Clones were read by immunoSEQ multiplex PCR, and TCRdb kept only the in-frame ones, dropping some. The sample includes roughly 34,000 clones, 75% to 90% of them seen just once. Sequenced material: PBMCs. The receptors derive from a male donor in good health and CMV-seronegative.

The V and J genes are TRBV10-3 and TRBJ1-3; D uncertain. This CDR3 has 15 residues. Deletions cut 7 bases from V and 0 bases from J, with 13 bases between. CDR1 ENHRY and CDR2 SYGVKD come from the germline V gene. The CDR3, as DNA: TGTGCCATCACCCCGGACTCTTCCTCTGGAAACACCATATATTTT. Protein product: CAITPDSSSGNTIYF.

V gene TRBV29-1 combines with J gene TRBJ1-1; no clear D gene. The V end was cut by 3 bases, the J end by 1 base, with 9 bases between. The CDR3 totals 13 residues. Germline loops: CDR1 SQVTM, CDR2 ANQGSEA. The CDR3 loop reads CSVEQVGNTEAFF. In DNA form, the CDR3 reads TGCAGCGTTGAGCAGGTAGGGAACACTGAAGCTTTCTTT.

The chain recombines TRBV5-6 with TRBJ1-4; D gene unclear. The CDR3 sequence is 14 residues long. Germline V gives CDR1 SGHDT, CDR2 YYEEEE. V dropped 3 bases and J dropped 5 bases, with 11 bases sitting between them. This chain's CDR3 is CASSYSLPNEKLFF. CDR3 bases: TGTGCCAGCAGCTACAGTCTGCCGAATGAAAAACTGTTTTTT.

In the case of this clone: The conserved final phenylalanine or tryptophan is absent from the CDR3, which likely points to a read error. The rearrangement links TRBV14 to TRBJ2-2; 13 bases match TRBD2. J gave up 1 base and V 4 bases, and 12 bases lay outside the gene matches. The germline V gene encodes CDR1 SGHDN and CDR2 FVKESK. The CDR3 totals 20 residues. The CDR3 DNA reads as TGTGCCAGCAGCCCACAAAGCCTGACTAGCGGGAGGTGGAACACCGGGGAGCTGTTTGTT. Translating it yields CASSPQSLTSGRWNTGELFV.

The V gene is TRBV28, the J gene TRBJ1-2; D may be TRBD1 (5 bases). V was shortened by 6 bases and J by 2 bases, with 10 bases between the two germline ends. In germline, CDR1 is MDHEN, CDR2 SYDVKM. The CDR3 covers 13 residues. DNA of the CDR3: TGTGCCAGCAGACAGGACAAGAACTATGGCTACACCTTC. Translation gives CASRQDKNYGYTF.

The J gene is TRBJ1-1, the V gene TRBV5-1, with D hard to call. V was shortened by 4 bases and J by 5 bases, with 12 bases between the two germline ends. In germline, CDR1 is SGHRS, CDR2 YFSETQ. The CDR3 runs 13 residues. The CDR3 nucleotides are TGCGCCAGCAGCCCCGGGGTAGAGACTGAAGCTTTCTTT. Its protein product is CASSPGVETEAFF.

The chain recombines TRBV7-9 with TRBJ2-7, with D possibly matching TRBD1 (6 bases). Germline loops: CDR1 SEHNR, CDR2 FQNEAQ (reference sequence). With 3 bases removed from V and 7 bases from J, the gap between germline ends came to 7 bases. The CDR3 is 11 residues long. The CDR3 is CASSFGTEQYF. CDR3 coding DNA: TGTGCCAGCAGCTTTGGGACAGAGCAGTACTTC.

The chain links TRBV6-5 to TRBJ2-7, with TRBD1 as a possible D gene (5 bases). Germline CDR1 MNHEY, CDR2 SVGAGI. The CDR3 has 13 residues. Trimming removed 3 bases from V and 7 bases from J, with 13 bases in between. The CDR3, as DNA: TGTGCCAGCAGTTATGGGCAGGGTGTGGAGCAGTACTTC. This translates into CASSYGQGVEQYF.

Here the CDR3 DNA reads TGTGCCAGCAGCCCCGTACAGGGTTGGAACACTGAAGCTTTCTTT. Protein sequence: CASSPVQGWNTEAFF. The genes are TRBV5-4 and TRBJ1-1, with a weak D call TRBD1 (6 bases). The germline CDR1 and CDR2 sequences are SGHNT and YYREEE (reference sequence). There are 15 residues in the CDR3. V was shortened by 4 bases and J by 1 base, with 14 bases between the two germline ends. Combining the CDR3 with reference TRBV5-4 and TRBJ1-1 gives the whole variable domain ETGVTQSPTHLIKTRGQQVTLRCSSQSGHNTVSWYQQALGQGPQFIFQYYREEENGRGNFPPRFSGLQFPNYSSELNVNALELDDSALYLCASSPVQGWNTEAFFGQGTRLTVV.

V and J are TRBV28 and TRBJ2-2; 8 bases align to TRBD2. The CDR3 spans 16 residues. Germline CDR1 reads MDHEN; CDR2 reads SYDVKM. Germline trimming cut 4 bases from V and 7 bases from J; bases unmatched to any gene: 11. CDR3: CASSSPIRAGDGELFF. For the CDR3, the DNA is TGTGCCAGCAGTTCCCCCATTAGAGCGGGAGACGGGGAGCTGTTTTTT.

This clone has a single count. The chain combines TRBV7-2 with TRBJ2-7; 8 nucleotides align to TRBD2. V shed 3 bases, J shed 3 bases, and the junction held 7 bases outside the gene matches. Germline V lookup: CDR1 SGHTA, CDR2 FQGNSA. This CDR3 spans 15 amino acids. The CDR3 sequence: CASSFLPGGNYEQYF. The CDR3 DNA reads TGTGCCAGCAGCTTCTTGCCGGGGGGGAACTACGAGCAGTACTTC.

CDR3: CASESPRLGGYTF. The CDR3 DNA reads as TGTGCCAGCGAGTCGCCGAGACTAGGGGGCTACACCTTC. The genes are TRBV28 and TRBJ1-2; D ambiguous. The CDR3 extends over 13 amino acids. The V and J ends lost 8 bases and 8 bases respectively, with 18 bases between them. In germline, CDR1 is MDHEN, CDR2 SYDVKM.

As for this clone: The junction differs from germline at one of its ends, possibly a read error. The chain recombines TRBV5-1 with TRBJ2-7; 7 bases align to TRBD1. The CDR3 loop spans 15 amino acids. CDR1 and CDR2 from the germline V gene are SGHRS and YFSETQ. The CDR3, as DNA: TGCGCCAGCAGCACGTCGGCAGGGGGTTCCTGCGAGCAGTACTTC. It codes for CASSTSAGGSCEQYF.

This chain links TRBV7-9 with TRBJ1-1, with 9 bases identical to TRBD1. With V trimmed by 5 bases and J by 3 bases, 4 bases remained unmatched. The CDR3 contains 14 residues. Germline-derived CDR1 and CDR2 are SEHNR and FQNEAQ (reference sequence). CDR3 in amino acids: CASSTTGGHTEAFF. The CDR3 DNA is TGTGCCAGCAGCACTACAGGGGGCCACACTGAAGCTTTCTTT.

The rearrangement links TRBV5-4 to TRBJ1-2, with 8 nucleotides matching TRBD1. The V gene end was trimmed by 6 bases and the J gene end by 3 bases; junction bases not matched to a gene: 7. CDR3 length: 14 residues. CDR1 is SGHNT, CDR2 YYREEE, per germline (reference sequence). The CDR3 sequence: CASTLGQEDYGYTF. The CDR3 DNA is TGTGCCAGCACCCTGGGACAGGAGGACTATGGCTACACCTTC.

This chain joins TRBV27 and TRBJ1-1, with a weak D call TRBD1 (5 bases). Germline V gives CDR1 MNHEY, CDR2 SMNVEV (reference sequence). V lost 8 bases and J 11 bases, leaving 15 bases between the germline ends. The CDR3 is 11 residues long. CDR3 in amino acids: CASSGGGEAFF. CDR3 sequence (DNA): TGTGCCAGCTCCGGCGGGGGTGAGGCTTTCTTT.

CDR3 protein: CAISPRAAAGNEKLFF. CDR3 DNA: TGTGCCATCAGCCCCCGGGCCGCTGCGGGGAATGAAAAACTGTTTTTT. This chain joins TRBV10-3 and TRBJ1-4, with no clear D. Trimming cost V 6 bases and J 5 bases, with 19 bases left between them. There are 16 residues in the CDR3. CDR1 is ENHRY and CDR2 is SYGVKD in the germline V gene.

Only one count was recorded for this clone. The CDR3 here is CASSFGGTDTQYF. CDR3 bases: TGTGCCAGCAGTTTCGGGGGCACAGATACGCAGTATTTT. The V call is TRBV27, the J call TRBJ2-3, with D possibly being TRBD2 (5 bases). This CDR3 has 13 amino acids. Deletions cut 3 bases from V and 1 base from J, with 5 bases between. Germline V gives CDR1 MNHEY, CDR2 SMNVEV (reference sequence).

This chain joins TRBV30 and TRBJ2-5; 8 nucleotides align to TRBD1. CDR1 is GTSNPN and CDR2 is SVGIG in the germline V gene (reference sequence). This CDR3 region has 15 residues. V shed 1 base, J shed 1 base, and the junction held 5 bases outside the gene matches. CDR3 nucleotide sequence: TGTGCCTGGAGTGGGACAGGGATGTCCCAAGAGACCCAGTACTTC. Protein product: CAWSGTGMSQETQYF.

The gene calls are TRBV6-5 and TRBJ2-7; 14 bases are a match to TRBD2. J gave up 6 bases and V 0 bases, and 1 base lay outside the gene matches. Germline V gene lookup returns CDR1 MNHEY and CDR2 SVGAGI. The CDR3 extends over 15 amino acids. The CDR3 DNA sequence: TGTGCCAGCAGTTACTCAGGGACTAGCGGGAGCGAGCAGTACTTC. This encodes CASSYSGTSGSEQYF.

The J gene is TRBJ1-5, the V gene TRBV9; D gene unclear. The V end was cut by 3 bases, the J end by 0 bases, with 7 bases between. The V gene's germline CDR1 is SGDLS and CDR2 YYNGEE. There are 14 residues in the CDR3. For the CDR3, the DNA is TGTGCCAGCAGCGCGGGAATTAGCAATCAGCCCCAGCATTTT. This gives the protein CASSAGISNQPQHF.

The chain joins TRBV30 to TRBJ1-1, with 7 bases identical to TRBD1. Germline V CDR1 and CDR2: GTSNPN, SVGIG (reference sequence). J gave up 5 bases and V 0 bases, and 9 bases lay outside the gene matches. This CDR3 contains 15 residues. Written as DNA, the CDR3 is TGTGCCTGGAGTGTACGGCGACAGGGATGGACTGAAGCTTTCTTT. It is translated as CAWSVRRQGWTEAFF.

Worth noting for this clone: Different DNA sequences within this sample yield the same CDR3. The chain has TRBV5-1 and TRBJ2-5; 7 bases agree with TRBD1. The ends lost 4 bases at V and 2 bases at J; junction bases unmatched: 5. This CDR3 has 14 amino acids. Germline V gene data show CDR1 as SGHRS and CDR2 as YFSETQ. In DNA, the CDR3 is TGCGCCAGCAGCCCTGGGACAGCTCAAGAGACCCAGTACTTC. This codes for CASSPGTAQETQYF.

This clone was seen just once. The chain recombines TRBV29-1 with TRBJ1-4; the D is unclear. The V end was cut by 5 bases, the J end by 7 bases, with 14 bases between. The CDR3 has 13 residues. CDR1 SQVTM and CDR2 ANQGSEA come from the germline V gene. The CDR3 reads CSVPSAGGEKLFF. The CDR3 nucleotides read TGCAGCGTTCCCTCTGCTGGCGGTGAAAAACTGTTTTTT.

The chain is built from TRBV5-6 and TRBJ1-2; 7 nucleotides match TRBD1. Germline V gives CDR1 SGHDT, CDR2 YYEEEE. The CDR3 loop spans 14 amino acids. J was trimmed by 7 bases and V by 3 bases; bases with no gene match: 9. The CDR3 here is CASSSGTNRGGYTF. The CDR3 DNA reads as TGTGCCAGCAGCTCCGGAACCAACAGGGGTGGCTACACCTTC.

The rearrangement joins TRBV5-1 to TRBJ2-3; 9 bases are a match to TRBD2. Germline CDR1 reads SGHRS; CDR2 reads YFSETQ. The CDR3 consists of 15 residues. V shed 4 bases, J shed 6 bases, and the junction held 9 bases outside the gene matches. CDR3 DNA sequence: TGCGCCAGCAGCGGGCCGCGGGGGGGCGTGGATACGCAGTATTTT. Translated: CASSGPRGGVDTQYF.

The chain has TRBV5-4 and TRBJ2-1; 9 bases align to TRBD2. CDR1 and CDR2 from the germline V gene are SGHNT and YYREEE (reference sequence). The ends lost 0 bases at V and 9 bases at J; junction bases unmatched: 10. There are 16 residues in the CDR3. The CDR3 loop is CASSLEGSGRRGEQFF. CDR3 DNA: TGTGCCAGCAGCTTGGAGGGTAGCGGGAGAAGGGGTGAGCAGTTCTTC.

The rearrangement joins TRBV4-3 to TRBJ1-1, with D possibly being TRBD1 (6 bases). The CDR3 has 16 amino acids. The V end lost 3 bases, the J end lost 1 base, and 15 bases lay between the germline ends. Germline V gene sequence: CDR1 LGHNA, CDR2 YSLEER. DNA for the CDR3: TGCGCCAGCAGCCACAAGATGACAGGACCGAACACTGAAGCTTTCTTT. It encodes CASSHKMTGPNTEAFF.

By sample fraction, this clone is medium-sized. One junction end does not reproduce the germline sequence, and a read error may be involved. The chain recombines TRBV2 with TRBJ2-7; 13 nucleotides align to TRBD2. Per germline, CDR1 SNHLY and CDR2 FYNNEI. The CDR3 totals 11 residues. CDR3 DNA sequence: TGTGCCAGCAGTGAAACTAGCGGGGGGGTTTTC. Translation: CASSETSGGVF.

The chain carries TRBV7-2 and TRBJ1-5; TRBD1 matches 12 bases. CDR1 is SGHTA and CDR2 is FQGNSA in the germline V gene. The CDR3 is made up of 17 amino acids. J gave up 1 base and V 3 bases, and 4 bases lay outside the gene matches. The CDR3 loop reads CASSFGTGGWSNQPQHF. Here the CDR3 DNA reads TGTGCCAGCAGCTTCGGGACAGGGGGCTGGAGCAATCAGCCCCAGCATTTT.

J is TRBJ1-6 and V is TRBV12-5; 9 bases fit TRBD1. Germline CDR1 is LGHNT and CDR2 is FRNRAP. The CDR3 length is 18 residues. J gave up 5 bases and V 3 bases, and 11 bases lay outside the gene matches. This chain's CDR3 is CASGLSRDRVRDNSPLHF. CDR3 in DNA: TGTGCTAGTGGTTTATCCCGGGACAGGGTTCGAGATAATTCACCCCTCCACTTT.